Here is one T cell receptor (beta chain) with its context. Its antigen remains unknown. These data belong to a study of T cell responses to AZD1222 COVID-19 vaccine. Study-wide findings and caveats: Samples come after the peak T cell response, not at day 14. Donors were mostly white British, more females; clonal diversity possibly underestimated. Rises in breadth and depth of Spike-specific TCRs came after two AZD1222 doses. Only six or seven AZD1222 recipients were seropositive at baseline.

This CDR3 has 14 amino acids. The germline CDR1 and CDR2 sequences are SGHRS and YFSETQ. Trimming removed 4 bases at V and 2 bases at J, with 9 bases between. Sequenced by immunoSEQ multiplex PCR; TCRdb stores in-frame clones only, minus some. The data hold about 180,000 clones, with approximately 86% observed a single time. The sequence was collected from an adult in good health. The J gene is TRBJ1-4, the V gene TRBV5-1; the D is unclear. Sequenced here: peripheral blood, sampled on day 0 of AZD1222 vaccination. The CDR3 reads CASSREDTNEKLFF. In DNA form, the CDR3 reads TGCGCCAGCAGCAGGGAGGACACTAATGAAAAACTGTTTTTT. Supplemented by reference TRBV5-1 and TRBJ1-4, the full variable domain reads KAGVTQTPRYLIKTRGQQVTLSCSPISGHRSVSWYQQTPGQGLQFLFEYFSETQRNKGNFPGRFSGRQFSNSRSEMNVSTLELGDSALYLCASSREDTNEKLFFGSGTQLSVL.